The sequence of this T cell receptor beta chain was determined in a study of regulatory T cells in long-lasting Graves disease. Time point of the sample: persistent/refractory GD, antithyroid drugs over 5 years with positive TRAb. From PBMCs, RNA was extracted and then used to make the TCR library. This clonotype has a handful of counts. Building the TCR beta libraries relied on iRepertoire HTBI primers, and CDR3 regions underwent Arm-PCR. TCRdb reprocessed the multiplex PCR reads with MiXCR, giving one entry per CDR3 protein. The sample consists of roughly 500,000 distinct CDR3 sequences, 20% to 25% of them appearing once. CDR1 and CDR2 from the germline V gene are SQVTM and ANQGSEA. The CDR3 extends over 13 amino acids. With 4 bases removed from V and 2 bases from J, the gap between germline ends came to 11 bases.

This TCR derives from a female donor with Graves disease. The sample consisted of peripheral blood mononuclear cells (PBMCs), taken when the disease was refractory, from a patient treated with antithyroid drugs. This chain connects TRBV29-1 to TRBJ1-1; unclear D gene. CDR3 bases: TGCAGCGTTGGAGGCGTGCTTAACACTGAAGCTTTCTTT. It encodes CSVGGVLNTEAFF.